This T cell receptor beta chain derives from a study of T cell repertoires in aging, cancer and after chemotherapy (dated by TCRdb to the late 2010s). At the level of the whole study: Donors were distributed across six age groups ranging from 30 or younger to 70 or older, with at least three individuals included per group. In the solid tumor group, the paired samples taken before and after chemotherapy came from patients with brain tumors (glioblastoma) who were receiving therapy based on temozolomide. The full dataset contained roughly 8.8 million TCR reads. The study profiled peripheral blood TCR beta repertoires from healthy donors and cancer patients to examine immunoaging and T cell reconstitution after chemotherapy. Alongside fewer than 100 healthy donors serving as a reference group, the cohort included 200 to 250 cancer patients, of whom roughly 90 had hematological cancers and 120 to 130 had solid cancers. Results and caveats for the whole study, not just this receptor: According to the authors, the repertoire data do not allow conclusions to be drawn about immunological memory after chemotherapy. Compared with age-matched healthy donors, untreated patients with either hematological or solid cancers had significantly lower TCR diversity in the blood along with higher clonality. In both cancer cohorts, median generation probability rose over the chemotherapy interval, which suggests that the repertoire was reconstituted through rebound thymic output. In healthy donors, the decline in TCR diversity with age was mainly due to loss of richness, whereas in cancer patients loss of evenness also played a role.

Multiplex touch-down PCR with a mixed TRB-A/B primer pool was used to amplify rearranged TRB sequences covering the V, D and J segments. Illumina adapters and sample indices were attached to the amplicons through two consecutive PCR reactions run with Phusion HS II polymerase. Amplicons were gel-purified with the NucleoSpin Gel and PCR Clean-up kit, then checked with Qubit and an Agilent 2100 Bioanalyzer. Sequencing of the libraries was done on an Illumina MiSeq with paired-end, single-indexed 600-cycle runs. Regarding the original processing steps: TRB sequences were processed with MiXCR versions 2.12 and 3.0.5. Each unique CDR3 nucleotide sequence counted as one clone, and only productive sequences with at least two reads were retained. Repertoire metrics included Shannon diversity, evenness, clonality (one minus evenness), and alpha-parameterized diversity profiles from alpha 0 to 5. The IGoR algorithm was used to compute generation probabilities of clones in paired pre- and post-chemotherapy samples. The raw public data were reprocessed by TCRdb itself: fastp quality trimming at Q25, MiXCR clonotype calling, in-frame beta chains only. Here each entry gathers all rows of one CDR3 protein and keeps the most common genes and DNA. Clone size and V and J calls follow TCRdb, not the original study. The sample has approximately 5,300 distinct CDR3 sequences on record, less than 30% of them singletons. Of the sample, roughly 11% is held by the ten largest clones.

TCR beta rearrangements were amplified from genomic DNA isolated from peripheral blood, not from sorted cells or RNA. This clonotype was seen a handful of times. Its antigen is currently not known. Nothing much larger sits one base from this clone, and base qualities are not available. Spanning cysteine to phenylalanine, the CDR3 consists of 18 amino acids. The read is trimmed to its CDR3 DNA, 54 bases read in frame from base 1. The germline V gene yields SGHNT for CDR1 and YENEEA for CDR2. For this chain, trimming is 3 bases at the V end and 6 bases at the J end, and the number of junction bases without a gene match is 8.

The receptor chain draws on TRBV11-3 and TRBJ2-2; TRBD2 matches 15 bases in the middle. This sequence was found in a human donor with a solid tumor. Sequencing was done on a sample of blood. The sequenced DNA: TGTGCCAGCAGCTTCCGGACTAGCGGGGGGGCGACGGCCGGGGAGCTGTTTTTT. This codes for CASSFRTSGGATAGELFF.